This is a list of T cell receptor beta chains from one sample in a study of T cell repertoires in cytomegalovirus infection. TCRdb itself ran the reads through MiXCR, one entry per CDR3 protein. Of approximately 500,000 distinct CDR3 sequences listed, around 11% were seen once; the top ten hold 10% to 13%. What was sequenced was PBMCs. All receptors derive from a human donor in good health (CMV status not recorded). Some clones in this sample may be carry-over from other donors' samples. CDR3s include the opening cysteine and the closing phenylalanine or tryptophan. The D gene is left open where the match is weak. Where a row states a size, it is once, few, many or the class of an expanded clone; other rows omit it.

v_call	j_call	clone_size	d_call	cdr3_aa	cdr3_nt
TRBV2	TRBJ2-2	few	.	CASKRGNTGELFF	TGTGCCAGCAAAAGGGGAAACACCGGGGAGCTGTTTTTT
TRBV29-1	TRBJ1-1	.	.	CSAFGTEAFF	TGCAGCGCATTCGGCACTGAAGCTTTCTTT
TRBV20-1	TRBJ1-1	.	.	CSAPPPSRGEMVGNTEAFF	TGCAGTGCTCCCCCACCCTCTCGGGGGGAAATGGTCGGGAACACTGAAGCTTTCTTT
TRBV28	TRBJ1-5	many	.	CASLGQPERSPQHF	TGTGCCAGCCTGGGGCAGCCCGAGAGATCCCCCCAGCATTTT
TRBV28	TRBJ2-7	many	TRBD1	CASSHISPGQGAYEQYF	TGTGCCAGCAGTCATATTTCCCCGGGACAGGGGGCCTACGAGCAGTACTTC
TRBV25-1	TRBJ2-3	few	.	CASSEFGGDTQYF	TGTGCCAGCAGTGAATTCGGGGGAGATACGCAGTATTTT
TRBV12-5	TRBJ2-5	.	.	CASLLGGETQYF	TGTGCTAGTCTTTTGGGGGGAGAGACCCAGTACTTC
TRBV2	TRBJ2-1	many	.	CASSGPRASPHNEQFF	TGTGCCAGCAGTGGTCCCCGGGCATCCCCCCACAATGAGCAGTTCTTC
TRBV29-1	TRBJ2-5	.	.	CSVEGGQGEGETQYF	TGCAGCGTTGAAGGCGGGCAGGGGGAGGGGGAGACCCAGTACTTC
TRBV2	TRBJ2-2	.	.	CASTPLAGELFF	TGTGCCAGCACTCCTTTGGCCGGGGAGCTGTTTTTT
TRBV12-3/TRBV12-4	TRBJ2-2	.	.	CATGTGELFF	TGTGCCACCGGCACCGGGGAGCTGTTTTTT
TRBV29-1	TRBJ1-4	.	TRBD1	CSVVEGQGAGGTNEKLFF	TGCAGCGTTGTAGAGGGACAGGGGGCAGGTGGAACTAATGAAAAACTGTTTTTT
TRBV20-1	TRBJ1-2	.	.	CSASSLNYGYTF	TGCAGTGCTAGTTCCCTTAACTATGGCTACACCTTC
TRBV28	TRBJ2-5	many	TRBD2	CASRHPSFSGATGETQYF	TGTGCCAGCAGACATCCTAGTTTTAGCGGGGCCACGGGGGAGACCCAGTACTTC
TRBV20-1	TRBJ2-7	.	.	CSARSAEEGSYEQYF	TGCAGTGCTAGGTCCGCAGAGGAGGGCTCCTACGAGCAGTACTTC
TRBV27	TRBJ2-2	many	.	CASSYTGRLVGELFF	TGTGCCAGCAGTTACACGGGAAGGCTGGTTGGGGAGCTGTTTTTT
TRBV7-8	TRBJ1-5	many	.	CASSSNRTWGNQPQHF	TGTGCCAGCAGCTCGAACCGAACATGGGGCAATCAGCCCCAGCATTTT
TRBV20-1	TRBJ1-1	few	.	CSARDKVNTEAFF	TGCAGTGCTAGAGATAAGGTGAACACTGAAGCTTTCTTT
TRBV24-1	TRBJ2-1	many	TRBD2	CATSDLVSASGSYNEQFF	TGTGCCACCAGTGACCTAGTTTCGGCTAGCGGGAGTTACAATGAGCAGTTCTTC
TRBV7-3	TRBJ2-1	many	TRBD2	CASSLMDSGGPNEQFF	TGTGCCAGCAGCTTAATGGACTCGGGAGGGCCCAATGAGCAGTTCTTC
TRBV28	TRBJ2-1	.	TRBD2	CASSFSGGWSYNEQFF	TGTGCCAGCAGTTTTAGCGGGGGGTGGTCCTACAATGAGCAGTTCTTC
TRBV7-2	TRBJ1-2	many	TRBD1	CASSRSQGAIYGYTF	TGTGCCAGCAGCCGTTCGCAGGGGGCGATCTATGGCTACACCTTC
TRBV20-1	TRBJ1-4	.	.	CSAPKVEKLFF	TGCAGTGCCCCTAAGGTTGAAAAACTGTTTTTT
TRBV2	TRBJ2-5	many	TRBD1	CASSGTGGETQYF	TGTGCCAGCAGTGGGACAGGGGGAGAGACCCAGTACTTC
TRBV18	TRBJ2-1	.	TRBD1	CASSLWGQGNEQFF	TGTGCCAGCTCACTCTGGGGACAGGGCAATGAGCAGTTCTTC
TRBV14	TRBJ1-2	few	.	CASSVQLDYGYTF	TGTGCCAGCAGCGTACAGTTGGACTATGGCTACACCTTC
TRBV12-3/TRBV12-4	TRBJ1-3	many	.	CASSPLRGTGNTIYF	TGTGCCAGCAGTCCTCTCAGGGGCACTGGAAACACCATATATTTT
TRBV7-3	TRBJ2-1	many	TRBD1	CASSPNPGQGEGQFF	TGTGCCAGCAGCCCCAACCCGGGACAGGGGGAGGGGCAGTTCTTC
TRBV11-3	TRBJ2-5	many	.	CASSPGGRQETQYF	TGTGCCAGCTCCCCTGGGGGCCGCCAAGAGACCCAGTACTTC
TRBV11-2	TRBJ2-3	.	TRBD1	CASSPGQGPVSQYF	TGTGCCAGCAGCCCCGGACAGGGCCCCGTTTCGCAGTATTTT
TRBV28	TRBJ2-2	.	.	CASSLIITGELFF	TGTGCCAGCAGTTTAATTATCACCGGGGAGCTGTTTTTT
TRBV7-3	TRBJ1-1	.	TRBD1	CASSQRQGLEAFF	TGTGCCAGCAGCCAAAGACAGGGTCTGGAAGCTTTCTTT
TRBV23-1	TRBJ1-5	.	.	CASINGQYQPQHF	TGCGCCAGCATTAACGGACAGTATCAGCCCCAGCATTTT
TRBV20-1	TRBJ2-1	few	TRBD2	CSARDPGTSGRNEQFF	TGCAGTGCTAGAGATCCCGGGACTAGCGGGAGGAATGAGCAGTTCTTC
TRBV5-6	TRBJ1-1	few	.	CASSLGSRATEAFF	TGTGCCAGCAGCTTAGGGTCAAGGGCAACTGAAGCTTTCTTT
TRBV18	TRBJ2-5	few	.	CASSPPGGYQETQYF	TGTGCCAGCTCACCACCGGGGGGATACCAAGAGACCCAGTACTTC
TRBV7-2	TRBJ2-5	many	.	CATQDGKGKKTQYF	TGTGCCACCCAGGACGGGAAGGGGAAAAAGACCCAGTACTTC
TRBV27	TRBJ2-3	many	.	CASSLSPDGTDTQYF	TGTGCCAGCAGTTTATCGCCGGACGGCACAGATACGCAGTATTTT
TRBV7-6	TRBJ1-1	many	.	CASRYSGGTEAFF	TGTGCCAGCAGGTACTCGGGCGGCACTGAAGCTTTCTTT